This T cell receptor beta chain was sequenced for a study of blood T cell repertoires in COVID-19. Sequencing used immunoSEQ multiplex PCR; TCRdb keeps in-frame clones, though not all of them. Altogether 300,000 to 350,000 clones are present, approximately 87% being singletons, with the ten largest covering roughly 2.9%. Trimming at V came to 3 bases and at J to 4 bases, leaving 7 bases not matched to a gene. This CDR3 has 16 amino acids. The germline V gene has CDR1 LNHNV and CDR2 YYDKDF (reference sequence). Sequences were obtained from peripheral blood. The V call is TRBV15, the J call TRBJ2-1; 9 nucleotides line up with TRBD2. The origin of this receptor is a woman aged 30 to 39 with COVID-19, enrolled during active disease. CDR3 sequence: CATSRVLAGAYNEQFF. The CDR3 DNA reads TGTGCCACCAGCAGGGTATTAGCGGGAGCGTACAATGAGCAGTTCTTC.